This record looks at one T cell receptor beta chain sequence and its context. This entry comes from a study of preoperative IRX-2 immunotherapy in early breast cancer. This table comes from immunoSEQ multiplex PCR, and its TCRdb copy is limited to in-frame clones, with some not included. Among over 55,000 clones listed, roughly 94% were seen once. Treatment in this sample: preoperative locoregional IRX-2 cytokine immunotherapy. This phase Ib study tested locoregional IRX-2 cytokine immunotherapy given before surgery. Sampling was carried out from a patient treated with IRX-2 immunotherapy. This clonotype was sampled from a human donor with breast cancer.

CDR3 region: CASSLGLAGSAEQYF. CDR3 DNA: TGCGCCAGCAGCTTGGGACTAGCGGGATCTGCCGAGCAGTACTTC. This chain joins TRBV5-1 and TRBJ2-7; 11 nucleotides align to TRBD2. Germline CDR1 is SGHRS and CDR2 is YFSETQ. The CDR3 covers 15 residues. With 0 bases clipped from V and 6 bases from J, the junction kept 5 bases outside the gene matches.